The clone carrying this T cell receptor beta chain was detected a few times. Its antigen is still unknown. This sample is drawn from a study of early T cells in non-severe SARS-CoV-2 infection. TCRdb reanalysed the 5' RACE reads using MiXCR and keeps one entry per CDR3 protein. The repertoire includes approximately 69,000 distinct CDR3 sequences, around 11% of them detected once, and 2.7% sits in the top ten. CDR1 is SGDLS, CDR2 YYNGEE, per germline. V shed 0 bases and J shed 7 bases, with 16 bases lying between them. The CDR3 contains 15 residues. Study outcomes and limitations: The study's VDJdb matching favored anti-spike CD8 responses and missed private and CD4 specificities.

The material was whole blood, obtained at baseline. The receptor was derived from an adult who was a healthcare worker with PCR-confirmed SARS-CoV-2 infection or an uninfected control (not recorded which). The rearrangement uses TRBV9 and TRBJ2-5; the D gene is possibly TRBD2 (5 bases). CDR3 coding DNA: TGTGCCAGCAGCGTAGGCCCCGCGGACTTCGGGACCCAGTACTTC. Translating gives CASSVGPADFGTQYF.